Described below is a single T cell receptor beta chain sequence and its context. Its antigen is as yet unknown. Looked up from germline, CDR1 is MDHEN and CDR2 is SYDVKM. This CDR3 comprises 17 residues. Nested PCRs (16 and 9 cycles, two total) were applied to TCRalpha and TCRbeta cDNA. Reanalyzing the 5' RACE reads, TCRdb keeps one entry per CDR3 protein, without DNA. Its clone listing holds about 440,000 distinct CDR3 sequences. The source of the sample is a study of monozygotic twins with inflammatory bowel disease. Study results and caveats: The study found lower TCRbeta diversity (inverse Simpson) in IBD patients than in healthy co-twins. Distinguishing T cell subtypes was not possible.

This receptor was identified in a human donor with ulcerative colitis or Crohn's disease, or a healthy co-twin of an affected twin (not recorded which). Input material: blood. This rearrangement joins TRBV28 to TRBJ2-2. The CDR3 region is CASSSNPAADLPGELFF.